Detailed here is one TCR beta chain. Antigen unknown. Next came a second PCR, run for about 6 to 11 cycles, which used a sample-barcoded 5' primer along with a J-beta primer mix. TCRdb reprocessed the 5' RACE reads via MiXCR and lists one record per CDR3 protein. This sample has about 1.4 million distinct CDR3 sequences, with around 55% found just once. The data were obtained in a study of blood T cells in healthy people across ages. CDR1 is SGDLS, CDR2 YYNGEE, per germline. The CDR3 has 16 residues. Whole-study results and caveats: TCR beta diversity per million T cells fell roughly linearly with age.

This clonotype originated in a man between 18 and 35 years old in good health. Sample: blood. The V call is TRBV9, the J call TRBJ2-4, with 8 positions matching TRBD1. The J call may be incorrect, as the DNA end agrees better with TRBJ2-7. This CDR3 is CASSVQSGQGNYEQYF. The CDR3 coding sequence is TGTGCCAGCAGCGTACAATCCGGACAGGGCAACTACGAGCAGTACTTC.